One and the same sample provided the 10 T cell receptor beta chains below, sequenced in a study of response to subunit inactivated influenza vaccine. TCRdb fed the RT-PCR reads into MiXCR, producing one record per CDR3 protein. The table includes roughly 700,000 distinct CDR3 sequences, approximately 15% detected once. Here the sequenced sample was PBMCs from blood, taken 12 days after vaccination. The receptor source for this set is a man aged 50 or older who received an inactivated influenza vaccine.

The chain recombines TRBV5-1 with TRBJ2-5, with D possibly being TRBD2 (7 bases). The V gene's germline CDR1 is SGHRS and CDR2 YFSETQ. This CDR3 spans 15 amino acids. Trimming cost V 4 bases and J 5 bases, with 18 bases left between them. CDR3 sequence reads: CASSGGGGAWETQYF. The DNA for the CDR3 is TGCGCCAGCAGCGGCGGTGGGGGGGCATGGGAGACCCAGTACTTC.

The V gene is TRBV11-2, the J gene TRBJ2-3; no clear D. CDR3 length: 14 residues. Per germline, CDR1 SGHAT and CDR2 FQNNGV. V gave up 6 bases and J gave up 0 bases, with 10 bases separating them. CDR3 residues: CASSRRTSTDTQYF. CDR3 DNA: TGTGCCAGCAGTCGTCGCACGAGCACAGATACGCAGTATTTT.

CDR3 region: CSARDGSYNSPLHF. DNA of the CDR3: TGCAGTGCTAGAGATGGCTCCTATAATTCACCCCTCCACTTT. The chain is built from TRBV20-1 and TRBJ1-6, with unresolved D. Trimming took off 0 bases at V and 0 bases at J, with 3 bases between the two ends. CDR3 length: 14 residues. Per the germline V gene, CDR1 is DFQATT and CDR2 is SNEGSKA (reference sequence).

This clonotype occurred a few times. This chain connects TRBV20-1 to TRBJ2-1; 7 bases agree with TRBD2. The germline CDR1 and CDR2 sequences are DFQATT and SNEGSKA (reference sequence). This CDR3 has 13 residues. V lost 5 bases and J lost 5; bases outside the gene matches: 6. The CDR3, as DNA: TGCAGTGCTGCGGGAGTTTGGGACAATGAGCAGTTCTTC. The encoded protein is CSAAGVWDNEQFF.

The chain combines TRBV6-1 with TRBJ2-7; D perhaps matches TRBD2 (6 bases). The CDR3 spans 15 residues. The germline gives CDR1 MNHNS, CDR2 SASEGT. V lost 6 bases to trimming and J lost 1 base, with 16 bases between them. CDR3 nucleotides: TGTGCCAGCAGAATAGAGGGACGGGGGTCCTACGAGCAGTACTTC. It translates to CASRIEGRGSYEQYF.

This clonotype was detected a few times. The rearrangement links TRBV4-3 to TRBJ2-7, with a possible D match to TRBD2 (5 bases). The CDR3 runs 14 residues. Trimming took 0 bases from V and 6 from J, leaving 12 bases between them. CDR1 LGHNA and CDR2 YSLEER come from the germline V gene. The CDR3 bases are TGCGCCAGCAGCCAAGATTCCGGGGTTGGCGAGCAGTACTTC. Protein product: CASSQDSGVGEQYF.

The chain recombines TRBV5-1 with TRBJ2-1; D tentatively reads TRBD1 or TRBD2 (6 bases each). Germline V lookup: CDR1 SGHRS, CDR2 YFSETQ. Between the trimmed V and J ends, which lost 1 base and 3 bases, there was a span of 17 bases. The CDR3 consists of 17 residues. The DNA of the CDR3 is TGCGCCAGCAGCTTGCTGCCTCCGGGGGCAGGCTACAATGAGCAGTTCTTC. This codes for CASSLLPPGAGYNEQFF.

CDR3 in amino acids: CASSAHGGLAGLGNEQFF. The CDR3 nucleotides are TGTGCCAGCAGCGCCCACGGAGGGCTAGCGGGACTCGGCAATGAGCAGTTCTTC. The V gene is TRBV9, the J gene TRBJ2-1; 9 bases fit TRBD2. V lost 3 bases, J lost 6 bases, and 16 bases stayed unmatched. The CDR3 consists of 18 residues. Germline V gene lookup returns CDR1 SGDLS and CDR2 YYNGEE.

The genes are TRBV20-1 and TRBJ2-1; 8 nucleotides agree with TRBD2. J was trimmed by 8 bases and V by 0 bases; bases with no gene match: 15. The germline gives CDR1 DFQATT, CDR2 SNEGSKA (reference sequence). The CDR3 has 17 amino acids. The CDR3 here is CSARDSFVAGLVDEQFF. CDR3 nucleotide sequence: TGCAGTGCTAGAGATTCCTTTGTAGCGGGGTTGGTGGATGAGCAGTTCTTC.

The chain links TRBV10-2 to TRBJ2-3; a possible D gene is TRBD1 (6 bases). Germline-derived CDR1 and CDR2 are WSHSY and SAAADI. This CDR3 contains 15 residues. The V and J ends lost 4 bases and 5 bases respectively, with 16 bases between them. The CDR3, as DNA: TGCGCCAGCAGTGGGGGGCATCAAATAGGAGATACGCAGTATTTT. Protein product: CASSGGHQIGDTQYF.